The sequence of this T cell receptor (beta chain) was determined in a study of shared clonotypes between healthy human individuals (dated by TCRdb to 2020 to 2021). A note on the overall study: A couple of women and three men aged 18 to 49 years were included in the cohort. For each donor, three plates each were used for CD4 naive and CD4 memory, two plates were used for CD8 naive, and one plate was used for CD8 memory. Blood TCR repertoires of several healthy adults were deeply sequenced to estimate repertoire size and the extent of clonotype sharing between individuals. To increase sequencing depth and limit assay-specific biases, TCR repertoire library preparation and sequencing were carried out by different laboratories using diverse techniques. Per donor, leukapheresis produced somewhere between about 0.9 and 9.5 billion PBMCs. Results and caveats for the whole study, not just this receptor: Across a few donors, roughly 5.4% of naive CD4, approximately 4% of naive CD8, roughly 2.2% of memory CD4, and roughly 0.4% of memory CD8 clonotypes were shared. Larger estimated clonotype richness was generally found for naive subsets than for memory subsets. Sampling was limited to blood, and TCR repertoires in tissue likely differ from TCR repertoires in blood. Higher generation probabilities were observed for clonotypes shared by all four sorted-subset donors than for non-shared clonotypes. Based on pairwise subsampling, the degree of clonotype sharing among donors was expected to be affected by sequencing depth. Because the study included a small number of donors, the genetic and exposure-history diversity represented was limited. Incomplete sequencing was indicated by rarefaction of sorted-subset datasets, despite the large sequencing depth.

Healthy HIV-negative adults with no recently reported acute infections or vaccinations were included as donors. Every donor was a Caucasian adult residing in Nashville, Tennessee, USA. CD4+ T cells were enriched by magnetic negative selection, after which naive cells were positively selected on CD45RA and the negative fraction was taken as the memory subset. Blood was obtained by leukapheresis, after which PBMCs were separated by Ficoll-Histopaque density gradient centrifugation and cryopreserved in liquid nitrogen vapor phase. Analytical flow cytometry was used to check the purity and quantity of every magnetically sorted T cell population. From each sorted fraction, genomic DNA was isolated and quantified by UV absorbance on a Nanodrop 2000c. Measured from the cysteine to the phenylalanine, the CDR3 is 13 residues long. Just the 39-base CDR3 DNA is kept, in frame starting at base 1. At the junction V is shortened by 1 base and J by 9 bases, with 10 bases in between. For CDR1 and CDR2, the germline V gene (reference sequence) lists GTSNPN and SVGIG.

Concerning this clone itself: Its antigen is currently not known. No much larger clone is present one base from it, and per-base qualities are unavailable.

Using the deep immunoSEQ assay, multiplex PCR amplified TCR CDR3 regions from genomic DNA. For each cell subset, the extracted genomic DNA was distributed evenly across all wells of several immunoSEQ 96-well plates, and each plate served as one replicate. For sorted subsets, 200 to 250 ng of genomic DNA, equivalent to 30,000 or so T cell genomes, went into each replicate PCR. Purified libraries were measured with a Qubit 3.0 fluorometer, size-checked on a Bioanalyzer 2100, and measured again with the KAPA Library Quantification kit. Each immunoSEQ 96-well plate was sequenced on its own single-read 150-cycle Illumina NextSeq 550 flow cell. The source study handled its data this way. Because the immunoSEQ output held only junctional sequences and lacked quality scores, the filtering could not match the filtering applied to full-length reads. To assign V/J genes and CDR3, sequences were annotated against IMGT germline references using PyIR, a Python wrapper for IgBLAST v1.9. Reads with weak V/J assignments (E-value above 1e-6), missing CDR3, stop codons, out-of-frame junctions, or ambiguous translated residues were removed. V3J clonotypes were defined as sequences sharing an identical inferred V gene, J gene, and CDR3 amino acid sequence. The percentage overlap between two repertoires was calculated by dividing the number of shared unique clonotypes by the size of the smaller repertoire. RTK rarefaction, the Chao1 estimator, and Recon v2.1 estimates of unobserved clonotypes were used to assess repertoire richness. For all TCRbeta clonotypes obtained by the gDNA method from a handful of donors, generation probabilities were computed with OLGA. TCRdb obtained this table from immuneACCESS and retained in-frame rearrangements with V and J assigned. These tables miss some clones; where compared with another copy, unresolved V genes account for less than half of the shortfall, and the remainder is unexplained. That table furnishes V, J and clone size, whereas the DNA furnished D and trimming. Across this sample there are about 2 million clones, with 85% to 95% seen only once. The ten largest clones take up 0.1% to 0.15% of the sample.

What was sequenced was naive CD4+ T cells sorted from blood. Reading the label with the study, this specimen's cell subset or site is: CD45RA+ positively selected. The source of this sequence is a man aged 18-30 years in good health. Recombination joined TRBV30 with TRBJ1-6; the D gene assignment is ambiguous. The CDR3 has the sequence CAWSDDRGSPLHF. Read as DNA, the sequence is TGTGCCTGGAGTGATGACCGGGGTTCACCCCTCCACTTT.